This record concerns one T cell receptor (beta chain) sequence. Enrollment of patients from Seattle took place during active infection, with longitudinal follow-up. Original data processing: Researchers report that nucleated cell counts were estimated from reference gene primer amplification. Sequencing used immunoSEQ multiplex PCR; TCRdb keeps in-frame clones, though not all of them. V, J and clone size derive from that table, while D and trimming were established from the DNA sequence. Altogether 110,000 to 150,000 clones are present, roughly 77% being singletons, with the ten largest covering around 5%. Germline values: CDR1 ENHRY, CDR2 SYGVKD. The CDR3 contains 17 residues. V shed 4 bases, J shed 0 bases, and the junction held 6 bases outside the gene matches. The source of the sample is a study of blood T cell repertoires in COVID-19. As for the study in general: The United States, Italy and Spain supplied acute and convalescent COVID-19 samples. The cDNA or gDNA used as material had been derived from T cells, B-cell-depleted T cells, or PBMCs.

The sequence came from a woman in her 70s with COVID-19, enrolled during active disease. The sequenced sample was peripheral blood. The chain links TRBV10-3 to TRBJ2-6; 7 nucleotides agree with TRBD1. The CDR3 DNA is TGTGCCATCAGTGGACAGGGTTTGAGCTCTGGGGCCAACGTCCTGACTTTC. This gives the protein CAISGQGLSSGANVLTF.